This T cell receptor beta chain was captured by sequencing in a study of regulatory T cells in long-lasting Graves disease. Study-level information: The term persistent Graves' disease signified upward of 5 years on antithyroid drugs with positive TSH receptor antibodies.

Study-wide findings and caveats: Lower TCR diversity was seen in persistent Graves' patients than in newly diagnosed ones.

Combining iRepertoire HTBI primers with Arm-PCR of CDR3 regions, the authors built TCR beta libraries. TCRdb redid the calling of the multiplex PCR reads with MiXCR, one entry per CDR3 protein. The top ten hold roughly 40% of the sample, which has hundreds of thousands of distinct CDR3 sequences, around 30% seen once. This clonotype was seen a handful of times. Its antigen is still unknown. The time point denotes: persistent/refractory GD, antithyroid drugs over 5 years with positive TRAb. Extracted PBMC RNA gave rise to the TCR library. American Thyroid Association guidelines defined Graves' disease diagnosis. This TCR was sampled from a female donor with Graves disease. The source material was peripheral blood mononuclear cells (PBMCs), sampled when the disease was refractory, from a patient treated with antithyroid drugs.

The CDR3 here is CASSTGTYNSPLHF. The CDR3 DNA sequence: TGTGCCAGCAGCACCGGGACCTATAATTCACCCCTCCACTTT. The chain carries TRBV27 and TRBJ1-6, with D unresolved. Germline V gene sequence: CDR1 MNHEY, CDR2 SMNVEV (reference sequence). The length of the CDR3 is 14 residues. Trimming took off 6 bases at V and 2 bases at J, with 8 bases between the two ends.